Shown below are 21 T cell receptor beta chains from a single sample sequenced in a study of CD8 T cells in Susac syndrome. RNA totalling roughly 0.45 to 1 ug underwent reverse transcription with random hexamers. TCRdb reprocessed the immunoSEQ multiplex PCR reads via MiXCR and lists one record per CDR3 protein. The sample lists 130,000 or so distinct CDR3 sequences, 96% occurring once. The sample consisted of CD4+ T cells from PBMCs. Receptors were obtained from a human donor with Susac syndrome.

This chain connects TRBV29-1 to TRBJ2-2; D is tentatively TRBD1 or TRBD2 (5 bases each). This CDR3 region has 13 residues. CDR1 and CDR2 from the germline V gene are SQVTM and ANQGSEA. V lost 3 bases, J lost 4 bases, and 9 bases lay in between. DNA of the CDR3: TGCAGCGTTGAGGGGGTCGGCACCGGGGAGCTGTTTTTT. Translated, it gives CSVEGVGTGELFF.

V is TRBV12-3 or TRBV12-4 and J is TRBJ2-5; no reliable D call. V was pared by 4 bases and J by 5 bases, with 11 bases between. This CDR3 is built from 13 residues. CDR3 in DNA: TGTGCCAGCAGTTACCCAGCTTTGGAGACCCAGTACTTC. As protein: CASSYPALETQYF.

The genes are TRBV9 and TRBJ2-1; 11 nucleotides line up with TRBD2. Germline CDR1 is SGDLS and CDR2 is YYNGEE. Trimming at V came to 6 bases and at J to 5 bases, leaving 10 bases not matched to a gene. The CDR3 is 16 residues long. The CDR3 region is CASNKQIAGGDNEQFF. In DNA, the CDR3 is TGTGCCAGCAACAAACAAATAGCGGGAGGGGACAATGAGCAGTTCTTC.

V gene TRBV9 combines with J gene TRBJ2-4; D not certain. The CDR3 consists of 12 residues. The V gene lost 3 bases and the J gene lost 4 bases, with 5 bases spanning the gap. Germline CDR1 reads SGDLS; CDR2 reads YYNGEE. CDR3 in DNA: TGTGCCAGCAGCGAACAGAAAAACATTCAGTACTTC. This codes for CASSEQKNIQYF.

This chain uses TRBV12-3 or TRBV12-4 with TRBJ1-2; a possible D gene is TRBD1 (5 bases). The CDR3 consists of 14 residues. Trimming stripped 6 bases from V and 5 bases from J, with 16 bases between. Here the CDR3 DNA reads TGTGCCAGCAGCCTACCGGGACCGCAGTATGGCTACACCTTC. As protein: CASSLPGPQYGYTF.

The chain has TRBV5-6 and TRBJ2-1, with TRBD2 matching over 10 bases. The CDR3 consists of 20 residues. V lost 4 bases and J lost 8; bases outside the gene matches: 24. Germline V lookup: CDR1 SGHDT, CDR2 YYEEEE. CDR3 coding DNA: TGTGCCAGCAGCCGCCGATATCTAGCGGGAGTATACGTCCCCGGGGATGAGCAGTTCTTC. This codes for CASSRRYLAGVYVPGDEQFF.

This sequence joins TRBV2 and TRBJ2-7; D is unresolved. With 6 bases removed from V and 3 bases from J, the gap between germline ends came to 9 bases. Per the germline V gene, CDR1 is SNHLY and CDR2 is FYNNEI. This CDR3 is built from 12 residues. The CDR3 DNA reads TGTGCCAGCAGAGAATACAGCTACGAGCAGTACTTC. Translation: CASREYSYEQYF.

The V gene is TRBV7-9, the J gene TRBJ2-5; D not resolved. V lost 0 bases to trimming and J lost 7 bases, with 6 bases between them. Per germline, CDR1 SEHNR and CDR2 FQNEAQ (reference sequence). The CDR3 length is 12 residues. The CDR3 sequence: CASSLALGTQYF. The CDR3 bases are TGTGCCAGCAGCTTAGCGTTGGGGACCCAGTACTTC.

This sequence joins TRBV3-1 and TRBJ1-2; D uncertain. Germline V gene lookup returns CDR1 LGHDT and CDR2 YNNKEL (reference sequence). CDR3 size: 14 residues. The V gene lost 1 base and the J gene lost 8 bases, with 14 bases spanning the gap. CDR3: CASSQAVGSAGYTF. As DNA, the CDR3 is TGTGCCAGCAGCCAAGCCGTGGGTTCGGCGGGCTACACCTTC.

J is TRBJ2-3 and V is TRBV5-6; 7 nucleotides match TRBD1. V shed 3 bases and J 0 bases; nucleotides not matched to a gene: 4. This CDR3 has 15 residues. Germline V gene sequence: CDR1 SGHDT, CDR2 YYEEEE. CDR3 amino acids: CASSWDSPSTDTQYF. CDR3 bases: TGTGCCAGCAGCTGGGACAGCCCGAGCACAGATACGCAGTATTTT.

This chain uses TRBV5-1 with TRBJ1-2, with a weak D call TRBD1 (5 bases). The CDR3 has 14 residues. Trimming removed 0 bases at V and 12 bases at J, with 18 bases between. Germline-derived CDR1 and CDR2 are SGHRS and YFSETQ. The DNA of the CDR3 is TGCGCCAGCAGCTTGGATCCCCAGGGATACACCGACACCTTC. Translating it yields CASSLDPQGYTDTF.

The gene calls are TRBV7-9 and TRBJ1-2; D is undetermined. This CDR3 is 12 amino acids long. Per germline, CDR1 SEHNR and CDR2 FQNEAQ (reference sequence). V dropped 5 bases and J dropped 8 bases, with 12 bases sitting between them. The CDR3 DNA reads TGTGCCAGCAGCCCCGAGGTGAAGGGCTACACCTTC. This translates into CASSPEVKGYTF.

This clonotype has just one count. V gene TRBV12-3 or TRBV12-4 combines with J gene TRBJ2-5; 9 nucleotides agree with TRBD1. Trimming cost V 5 bases and J 5 bases; bases outside gene matches: 3. This CDR3 has 13 residues. CDR3 nucleotide sequence: TGTGCCAGCAGTCACAGGGGGCTGGAGACCCAGTACTTC. It specifies CASSHRGLETQYF.

The chain joins TRBV9 to TRBJ2-2; 12 bases are shared with TRBD2. CDR1 is SGDLS, CDR2 YYNGEE, per germline. This CDR3 is 14 amino acids long. V gave up 6 bases and J gave up 6 bases; unmatched junction bases: 3. The chain's CDR3 is CASNGLAGSGELFF. CDR3 nucleotides: TGTGCCAGCAACGGACTAGCGGGATCCGGGGAGCTGTTTTTT.

This clonotype was recorded a few times. The chain combines TRBV5-1 with TRBJ2-5; 9 bases map to TRBD1. The CDR3 covers 15 residues. V trimming: 0 bases; J trimming: 2 bases; junction bases outside the gene matches: 2. CDR1 is SGHRS and CDR2 is YFSETQ in the germline V gene. The CDR3 region is CASSLGDRAQETQYF. The CDR3 bases are TGCGCCAGCAGCTTGGGGGACAGGGCGCAAGAGACCCAGTACTTC.

The rearrangement joins TRBV7-2 to TRBJ1-5, with 8 nucleotides matching TRBD1. Germline values: CDR1 SGHTA, CDR2 FQGNSA. After removal of 3 bases from V and 9 bases from J, the junction contained 7 bases not matched to a gene. CDR3 length: 14 residues. Here the CDR3 reads CASSLGQVKAPQHF. CDR3 DNA sequence: TGTGCCAGCAGCTTGGGACAGGTTAAGGCGCCCCAGCATTTT.

The chain links TRBV29-1 to TRBJ2-5, with 12 bases that match TRBD1. Germline V gene data show CDR1 as SQVTM and CDR2 as ANQGSEA. The CDR3 totals 15 residues. Trimming at V came to 7 bases and at J to 6 bases, leaving 12 bases not matched to a gene. Here the CDR3 DNA reads TGCAGCGGCCAGGGGACAGGGGGCACCAAACAGACCCAGTACTTC. It translates to CSGQGTGGTKQTQYF.

This clonotype was seen a handful of times. J is TRBJ2-7 and V is TRBV19; D possibly uses TRBD1 or TRBD2 (5 bases each). CDR3 length equals 13 residues. Trimming shortened V by 7 bases and J by 5 bases, and 15 bases separated the two germline ends. Germline assignment: CDR1 LNHDA and CDR2 SQIVND (reference sequence). The CDR3 nucleotides are TGTGCCAGTACCAAGACCGGGACGAACGAGCAGTACTTC. This sequence encodes CASTKTGTNEQYF.

The CDR3 is CASSSRLAGPRTQYF. Here the CDR3 DNA reads TGTGCCAGCAGTTCGCGACTAGCGGGGCCCCGGACCCAGTACTTC. The chain joins TRBV27 to TRBJ2-5; 11 nucleotides match TRBD2. CDR3 length: 15 amino acids. Trimming cost V 4 bases and J 7 bases; bases outside gene matches: 8. Germline CDR1 and CDR2: MNHEY and SMNVEV (reference sequence).

The rearrangement joins TRBV6-2 or TRBV6-3 to TRBJ2-3; D might be TRBD1 or TRBD2, each matching 5 bases. This CDR3 comprises 12 residues. V shed 0 bases and J shed 7 bases, with 5 bases lying between them. Per the germline V gene, CDR1 is MNHEY and CDR2 is SVGEGT. The CDR3 DNA sequence: TGTGCCAGCAGTTACTCGGGACATACGCAGTATTTT. Encoded protein: CASSYSGHTQYF.

The rearrangement joins TRBV20-1 to TRBJ1-1; no clear D gene. The CDR3 is made up of 14 amino acids. The V and J ends lost 0 bases and 1 base respectively, with 9 bases between them. From germline, CDR1 is DFQATT and CDR2 SNEGSKA (reference sequence). The CDR3, as DNA: TGCAGTGCTAGAGACGGCAACCCGAACACTGAAGCTTTCTTT. It yields the protein CSARDGNPNTEAFF.